Shown below are 13 T cell receptor beta chains from a single sample sequenced in a study of blood T cell repertoires in COVID-19 (dated by TCRdb to 2019 to 2021). Library preparation was by the immunoSEQ multiplex PCR assay. TCRdb limited this immuneACCESS table to in-frame rearrangements with V and J called. A share of clones is missing; checked studies link under half to unresolved V genes, and the rest is unexplained. This sample holds over 55,000 clones; about 87% were observed only once. The ten largest clones add up to approximately 8.3% of the sample. The sample taken for sequencing was peripheral blood. The receptors here all came from a man aged 50 to 59 with active COVID-19.

This rearrangement joins TRBV4-2 to TRBJ1-4, with TRBD1 matching over 12 bases. The CDR3 loop spans 16 amino acids. V shed 3 bases and J 4 bases; nucleotides not matched to a gene: 3. CDR1 is LGHNA and CDR2 is YNFKEQ in the germline V gene. This chain's CDR3 is CASSQGQGADNEKLFF. CDR3 DNA: TGTGCCAGCAGCCAGGGACAGGGGGCAGATAATGAAAAACTGTTTTTT.

This chain uses TRBV4-2 with TRBJ1-4; perhaps TRBD1 as D (5 bases). The CDR3 loop spans 13 amino acids. The germline V gene has CDR1 LGHNA and CDR2 YNFKEQ. Trimming pared 1 base from V and 7 bases from J, leaving 7 bases between. The CDR3 here is CASSQVRAEKLFF. The CDR3 DNA is TGTGCCAGCAGCCAAGTCAGGGCTGAAAAACTGTTTTTT.

The V gene is TRBV29-1, the J gene TRBJ2-7, with a weak D call TRBD1 (6 bases). This CDR3 region has 11 residues. Germline assignment: CDR1 SQVTM and CDR2 ANQGSEA. The ends were cut back, 5 bases at V and 6 bases at J, with 11 bases in the middle. CDR3 sequence: CSVLQGGEQYF. The CDR3, as DNA: TGCAGCGTTCTACAGGGCGGCGAGCAGTACTTC.

The chain links TRBV10-3 to TRBJ1-2; the D gene is possibly TRBD1 (5 bases). The germline CDR1 and CDR2 sequences are ENHRY and SYGVKD. V was pared by 10 bases and J by 2 bases, with 20 bases between. The CDR3 is made up of 15 amino acids. CDR3 sequence (DNA): TGTGCCACTTATGAGACAGAAAGCTTCAACTATGGCTACACCTTC. This gives the protein CATYETESFNYGYTF.

The V call is TRBV19, the J call TRBJ2-1; 7 nucleotides align to TRBD1. The V gene end was trimmed by 7 bases and the J gene end by 3 bases; junction bases not matched to a gene: 9. The CDR3 consists of 15 residues. Germline CDR1 LNHDA, CDR2 SQIVND (reference sequence). The CDR3 here is CASIDRQGLYNEQFF. CDR3 DNA: TGTGCCAGTATAGACCGACAGGGTCTCTACAATGAGCAGTTCTTC. Combining the CDR3 with reference TRBV19 and TRBJ2-1 gives the whole variable domain DGGITQSPKYLFRKEGQNVTLSCEQNLNHDAMYWYRQDPGQGLRLIYYSQIVNDFQKGDIAEGYSVSREKKESFPLTVTSAQKNPTAFYLCASIDRQGLYNEQFFGPGTRLTVL.

The chain carries TRBV18 and TRBJ2-1; no reliable D call. The CDR3 spans 16 residues. Germline CDR1 is KGHSH and CDR2 is LQKENI. V shed 2 bases and J shed 0 bases, with 11 bases lying between them. CDR3 loop: CASSPTNTFSYNEQFF. The DNA for the CDR3 is TGTGCCAGCTCACCAACAAACACGTTCTCCTACAATGAGCAGTTCTTC. Variable domain in full (rest from reference TRBV18 and TRBJ2-1): NAGVMQNPRHLVRRRGQEARLRCSPMKGHSHVYWYRQLPEEGLKFMVYLQKENIIDESGMPKERFSAEFPKEGPSILRIQQVVRGDSAAYFCASSPTNTFSYNEQFFGPGTRLTVL.

V usage is TRBV7-9 and J usage is TRBJ1-6; TRBD1 matches at 7 bases. Trimming cost V 5 bases and J 6 bases; bases outside gene matches: 13. Looked up from germline, CDR1 is SEHNR and CDR2 is FQNEAQ (reference sequence). The CDR3 runs to 17 residues. The chain's CDR3 is CASSPVTGSESNSPLHF. The CDR3 DNA is TGTGCCAGCAGCCCGGTGACAGGGTCTGAGTCTAATTCACCCCTCCACTTT.

V gene TRBV21-1 combines with J gene TRBJ1-1; the table names TRBD1, a call not compared with the DNA. TRBV21-1 corresponds to a pseudogene. The CDR3 has 15 residues. For the CDR3, the DNA is TGTGCCAGCACCCCTGACAGGAGATCGAACACTGAAGCTTTCTTT. It codes for CASTPDRRSNTEAFF.

This clone was seen a single time. The genes are TRBV19 and TRBJ2-7; possible D gene TRBD2, 6 bases. The length of the CDR3 is 15 residues. Trimming cost V 4 bases and J 7 bases, with 20 bases left between them. CDR1 is LNHDA, CDR2 SQIVND, per germline (reference sequence). The CDR3 DNA follows: TGTGCCAGTAGTAGTCGTACAGGTCAGGAGGGTGAGCAGTACTTC. Protein: CASSSRTGQEGEQYF.

The chain links TRBV5-4 to TRBJ2-3, with TRBD1 identical over 10 bases. With V trimmed by 0 bases and J by 6 bases, 1 base remained unmatched. Germline V gene lookup returns CDR1 SGHNT and CDR2 YYREEE (reference sequence). The CDR3 runs 14 residues. CDR3 nucleotide sequence: TGTGCCAGCAGCTTGGGGACAGGGGGGGATACGCAGTATTTT. Its protein is CASSLGTGGDTQYF.

This chain joins TRBV5-6 and TRBJ2-3; D might be TRBD1 (7 bases). The CDR3 is made up of 16 amino acids. Trimming cost V 2 bases and J 4 bases, with 17 bases left between them. Germline V lookup: CDR1 SGHDT, CDR2 YYEEEE. This CDR3 reads CASSLGGGIAADTQYF. The CDR3 DNA sequence: TGTGCCAGCAGCTTAGGGGGCGGGATAGCCGCAGATACGCAGTATTTT.

The CDR3 protein is CASSYGSGLAIYNEQFF. DNA of the CDR3: TGTGCCAGCAGTTATGGGTCGGGACTAGCAATTTACAATGAGCAGTTCTTC. The chain couples TRBV6-2 or TRBV6-3 to TRBJ2-1; the match to TRBD2 covers 9 bases. This CDR3 has 17 amino acids. The trim removed 3 bases at V and 4 bases at J, leaving 10 bases unmatched. Germline CDR1 MNHEY, CDR2 SVGEGT.

The chain carries TRBV6-5 and TRBJ1-6, with D tentatively TRBD1 (5 bases). The V gene's germline CDR1 is MNHEY and CDR2 SVGAGI. The CDR3 contains 15 residues. With 6 bases removed from V and 5 bases from J, the gap between germline ends came to 14 bases. The CDR3 DNA sequence: TGTGCCAGCAGCCTTCGACAGCCCGATAATTCACCCCTCCACTTT. Its translation: CASSLRQPDNSPLHF.